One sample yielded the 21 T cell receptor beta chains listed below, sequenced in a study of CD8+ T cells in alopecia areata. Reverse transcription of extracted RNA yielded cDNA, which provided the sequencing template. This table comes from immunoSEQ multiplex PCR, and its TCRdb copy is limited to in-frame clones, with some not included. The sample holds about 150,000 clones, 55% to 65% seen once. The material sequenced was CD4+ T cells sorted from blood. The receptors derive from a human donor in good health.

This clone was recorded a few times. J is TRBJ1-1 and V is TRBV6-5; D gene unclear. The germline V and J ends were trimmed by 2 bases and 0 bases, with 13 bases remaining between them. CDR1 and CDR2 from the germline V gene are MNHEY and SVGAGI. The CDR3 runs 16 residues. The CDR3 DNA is TGTGCCAGCAGTTACAGAGGAACATCGATGAACACTGAAGCTTTCTTT. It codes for CASSYRGTSMNTEAFF.

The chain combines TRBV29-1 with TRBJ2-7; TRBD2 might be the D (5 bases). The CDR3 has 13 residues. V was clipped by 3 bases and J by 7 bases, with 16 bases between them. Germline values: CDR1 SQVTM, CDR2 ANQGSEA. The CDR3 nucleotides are TGCAGCGTTGAGGCCGGGTTTACGGGGGAGCAGTACTTC. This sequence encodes CSVEAGFTGEQYF.

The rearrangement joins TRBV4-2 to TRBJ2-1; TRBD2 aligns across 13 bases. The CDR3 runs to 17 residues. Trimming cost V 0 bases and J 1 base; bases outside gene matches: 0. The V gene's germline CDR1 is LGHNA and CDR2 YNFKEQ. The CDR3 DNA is TGTGCCAGCAGCCAAGAGGGACTAGCGGGATCCTACAATGAGCAGTTCTTC. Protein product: CASSQEGLAGSYNEQFF.

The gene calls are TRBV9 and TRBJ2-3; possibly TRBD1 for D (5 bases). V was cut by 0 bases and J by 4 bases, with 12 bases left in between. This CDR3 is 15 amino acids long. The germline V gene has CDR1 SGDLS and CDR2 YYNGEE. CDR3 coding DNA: TGTGCCAGCAGCGTAGTGGGGCAAGGACCAGATACGCAGTATTTT. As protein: CASSVVGQGPDTQYF. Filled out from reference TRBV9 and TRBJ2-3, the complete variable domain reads DSGVTQTPKHLITATGQRVTLRCSPRSGDLSVYWYQQSLDQGLQFLIQYYNGEERAKGNILERFSAQQFPDLHSELNLSSLELGDSALYFCASSVVGQGPDTQYFGPGTRLTVL.

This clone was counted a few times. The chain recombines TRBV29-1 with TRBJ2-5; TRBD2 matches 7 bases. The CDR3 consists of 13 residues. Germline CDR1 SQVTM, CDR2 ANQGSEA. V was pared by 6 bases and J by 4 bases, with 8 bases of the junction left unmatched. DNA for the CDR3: TGCAGCGTCCGAGCACTAGCGATAGAGACCCAGTACTTC. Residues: CSVRALAIETQYF.

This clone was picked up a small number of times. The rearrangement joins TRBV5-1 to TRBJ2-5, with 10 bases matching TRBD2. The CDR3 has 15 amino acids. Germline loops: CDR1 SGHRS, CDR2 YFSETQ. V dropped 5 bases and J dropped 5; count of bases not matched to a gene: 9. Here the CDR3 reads CASRTIAGGVETQYF. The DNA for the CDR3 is TGCGCCAGCAGGACGATAGCGGGAGGCGTGGAGACCCAGTACTTC.

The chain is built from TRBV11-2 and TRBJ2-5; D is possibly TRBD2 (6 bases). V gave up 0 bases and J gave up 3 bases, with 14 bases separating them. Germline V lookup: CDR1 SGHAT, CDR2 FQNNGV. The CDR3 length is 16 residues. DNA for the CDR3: TGTGCCAGCAGCTTAGATCCTCTAGCGTGGAAAGAGACCCAGTACTTC. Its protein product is CASSLDPLAWKETQYF.

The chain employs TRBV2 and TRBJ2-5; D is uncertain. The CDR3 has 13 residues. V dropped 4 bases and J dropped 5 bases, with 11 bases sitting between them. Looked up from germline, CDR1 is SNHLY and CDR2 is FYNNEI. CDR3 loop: CASSVGVRETQYF. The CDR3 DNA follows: TGTGCCAGCAGTGTAGGCGTTCGGGAGACCCAGTACTTC.

The CDR3 DNA reads TGCAGCGCCGGGAGACAGGGAGAGACCCAGTACTTC. Its translation is CSAGRQGETQYF. The V and J genes are TRBV29-1 and TRBJ2-5, with TRBD1 as a possible D gene (7 bases). The CDR3 runs to 12 residues. V lost 7 bases and J 4 bases, leaving 13 bases between the germline ends. The V gene's germline CDR1 is SQVTM and CDR2 ANQGSEA.

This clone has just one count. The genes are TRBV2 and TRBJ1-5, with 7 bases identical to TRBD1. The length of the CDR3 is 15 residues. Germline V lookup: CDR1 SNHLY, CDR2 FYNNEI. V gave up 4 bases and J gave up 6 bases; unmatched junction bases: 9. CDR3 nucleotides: TGTGCCAGCAGTGCGACAGGGACCTTTGGTCAGCCCCAGCATTTT. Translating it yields CASSATGTFGQPQHF.

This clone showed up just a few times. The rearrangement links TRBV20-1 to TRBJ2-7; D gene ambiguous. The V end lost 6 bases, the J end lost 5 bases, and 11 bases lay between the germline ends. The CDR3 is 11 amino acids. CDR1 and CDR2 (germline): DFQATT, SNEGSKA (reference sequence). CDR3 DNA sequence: TGCAGTGCCAGGCGTGGGGACGAGCAGTACTTC. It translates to CSARRGDEQYF.

The CDR3 sequence: CSVEPQAEAFF. The CDR3 bases are TGCAGCGTTGAGCCTCAAGCTGAAGCTTTCTTT. The V gene is TRBV29-1, the J gene TRBJ1-1; D is undetermined. The V and J ends lost 3 bases and 6 bases respectively, with 8 bases between them. The CDR3 consists of 11 residues. Germline values: CDR1 SQVTM, CDR2 ANQGSEA.

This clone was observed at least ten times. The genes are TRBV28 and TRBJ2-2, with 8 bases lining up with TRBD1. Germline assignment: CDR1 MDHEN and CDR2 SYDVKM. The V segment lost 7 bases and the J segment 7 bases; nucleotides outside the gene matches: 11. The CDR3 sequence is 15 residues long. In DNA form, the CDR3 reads TGTGCCAGCACCAGGCCACAGGGGGTAATCGGGGAGCTGTTTTTT. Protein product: CASTRPQGVIGELFF.

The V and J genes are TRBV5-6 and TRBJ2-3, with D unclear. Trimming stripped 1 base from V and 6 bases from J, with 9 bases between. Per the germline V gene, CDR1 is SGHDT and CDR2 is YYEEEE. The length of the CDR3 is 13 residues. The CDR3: CASSLFQTDTQYF. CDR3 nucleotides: TGTGCCAGCAGCTTGTTTCAGACCGATACGCAGTATTTT.

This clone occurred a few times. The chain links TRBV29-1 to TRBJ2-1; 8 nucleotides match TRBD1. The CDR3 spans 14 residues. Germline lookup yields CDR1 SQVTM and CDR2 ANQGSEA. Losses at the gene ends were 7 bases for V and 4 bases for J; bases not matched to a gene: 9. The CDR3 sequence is CSGGDRGVYNEQFF. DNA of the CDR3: TGCAGCGGGGGAGACAGGGGCGTTTACAATGAGCAGTTCTTC.

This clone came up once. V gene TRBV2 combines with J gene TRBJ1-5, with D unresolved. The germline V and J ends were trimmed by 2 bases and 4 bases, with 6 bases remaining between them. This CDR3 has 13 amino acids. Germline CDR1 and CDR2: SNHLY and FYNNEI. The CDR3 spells CASSETYNQPQHF. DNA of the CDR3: TGTGCCAGCAGTGAAACTTATAATCAGCCCCAGCATTTT. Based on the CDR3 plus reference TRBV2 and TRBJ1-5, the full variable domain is EPEVTQTPSHQVTQMGQEVILRCVPISNHLYFYWYRQILGQKVEFLVSFYNNEISEKSEIFDDQFSVERPDGSNFTLKIRSTKLEDSAMYFCASSETYNQPQHFGDGTRLSIL.

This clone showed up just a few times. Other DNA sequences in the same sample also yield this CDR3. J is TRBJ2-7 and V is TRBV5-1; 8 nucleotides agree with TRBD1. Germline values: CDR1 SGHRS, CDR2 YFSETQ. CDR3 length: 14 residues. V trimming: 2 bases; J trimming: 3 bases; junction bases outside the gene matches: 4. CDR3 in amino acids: CASSFGTGGYEQYF. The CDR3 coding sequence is TGCGCCAGCAGCTTTGGTACAGGGGGCTACGAGCAGTACTTC.

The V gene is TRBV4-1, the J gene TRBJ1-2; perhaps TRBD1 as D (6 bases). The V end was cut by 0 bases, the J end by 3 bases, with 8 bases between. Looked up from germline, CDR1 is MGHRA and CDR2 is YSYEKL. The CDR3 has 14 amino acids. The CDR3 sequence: CASSQEQGDYGYTF. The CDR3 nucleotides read TGCGCCAGCAGCCAAGAACAGGGAGACTATGGCTACACCTTC.

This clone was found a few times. Written as DNA, the CDR3 is TGTGCCAGCAGCAGGGGAGGGGAAGATACGCAGTATTTT. It translates to CASSRGGEDTQYF. This chain links TRBV28 with TRBJ2-3; tentatively, D is TRBD2 (7 bases). There are 13 residues in the CDR3. Germline V gene lookup returns CDR1 MDHEN and CDR2 SYDVKM. V gave up 6 bases and J gave up 5 bases, with 12 bases separating them. Combining the CDR3 with reference TRBV28 and TRBJ2-3 gives the whole variable domain DVKVTQSSRYLVKRTGEKVFLECVQDMDHENMFWYRQDPGLGLRLIYFSYDVKMKEKGDIPEGYSVSREKKERFSLILESASTNQTSMYLCASSRGGEDTQYFGPGTRLTVL.

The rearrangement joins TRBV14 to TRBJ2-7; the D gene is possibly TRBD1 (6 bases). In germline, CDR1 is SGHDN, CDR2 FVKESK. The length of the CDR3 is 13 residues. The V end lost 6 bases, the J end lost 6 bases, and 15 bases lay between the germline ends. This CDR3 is CASSRNRASEQYF. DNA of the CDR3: TGTGCCAGCAGTCGAAACAGGGCCTCCGAGCAGTACTTC.

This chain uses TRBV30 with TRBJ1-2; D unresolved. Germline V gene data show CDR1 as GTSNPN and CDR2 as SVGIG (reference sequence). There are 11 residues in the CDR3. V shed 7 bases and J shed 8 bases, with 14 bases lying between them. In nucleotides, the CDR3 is TGTGCCTCCCTCCCCTCTCGCGGCTACACCTTC. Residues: CASLPSRGYTF.